The sequence of this TCR beta chain was determined in a study of shared clonotypes between healthy human individuals. Donation came from healthy HIV-negative adults that had no recent acute infections or vaccinations. V shed 6 bases and J shed 2 bases, with 14 bases lying between them. The CDR3 totals 14 residues. From germline, CDR1 is MNHEY and CDR2 SVGAGI. Once extracted for a subset, genomic DNA was divided evenly among several immunoSEQ plates. The protocol was immunoSEQ multiplex PCR, while the TCRdb copy is restricted to in-frame clones and leaves out a portion. The repertoire holds more than 2,000,000 clones, with 85% to 95% as singletons. Study findings and constraints: Rarefaction demonstrated incomplete sorted-subset sequencing despite large depth. Sequencing depth was expected to affect clonotype sharing among donors.

Comments on this clone: Its antigen is currently unknown.

V usage is TRBV6-5 and J usage is TRBJ2-7; tentative D call: TRBD1 (6 bases). This clonotype was obtained from a man aged 18 to 30 in good health. The sequenced sample was naive CD4+ T cells sorted from blood. Subset of the sample: CD45RA+ positively selected. This CDR3 reads CASRRTDPPYEQYF. For the CDR3, the DNA is TGTGCCAGCAGGAGGACAGATCCCCCCTACGAGCAGTACTTC.